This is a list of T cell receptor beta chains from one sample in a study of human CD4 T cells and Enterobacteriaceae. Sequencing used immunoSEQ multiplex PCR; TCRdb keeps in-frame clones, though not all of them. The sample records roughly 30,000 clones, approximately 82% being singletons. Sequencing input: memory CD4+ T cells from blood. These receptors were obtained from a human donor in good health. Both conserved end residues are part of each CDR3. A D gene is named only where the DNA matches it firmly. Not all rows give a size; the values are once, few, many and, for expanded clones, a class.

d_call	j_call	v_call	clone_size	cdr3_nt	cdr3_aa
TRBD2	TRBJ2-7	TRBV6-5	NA	TGTGCCAGCAAGGGGACTAGCGGGAGCTACGAGCAGTACTTC	CASKGTSGSYEQYF
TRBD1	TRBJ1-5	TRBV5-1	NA	TGCGCCAGCAGCCTCGGACAGGCTGGCGATCAGCCCCAGCATTTT	CASSLGQAGDQPQHF
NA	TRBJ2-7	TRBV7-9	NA	TGTGCCAGCAGCTTAGTCGGGACACCCACCTACGAGCAGTACTTC	CASSLVGTPTYEQYF
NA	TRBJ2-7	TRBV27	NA	TGTGCCAGCAGTTTAGGGTTTAGCTCCTACGAGCAGTACTTC	CASSLGFSSYEQYF
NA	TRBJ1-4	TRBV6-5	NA	TGTGCCAGCAGTTACTCGAGCAGAGGGGATGAAAAACTGTTTTTT	CASSYSSRGDEKLFF
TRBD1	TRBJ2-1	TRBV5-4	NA	TGTGCCAGCAGTACAGGGGCCCCTAATAGTGAGCAGTTCTTC	CASSTGAPNSEQFF
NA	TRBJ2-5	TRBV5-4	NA	TGTGCCAGCAGCTTGGGGGCGGGGGCAGGAGAGACCCAGTACTTC	CASSLGAGAGETQYF
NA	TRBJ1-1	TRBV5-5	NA	TGTGCCAGCAGCTTGGAGCCGGGTACGGGCACTGAAGCTTTCTTT	CASSLEPGTGTEAFF
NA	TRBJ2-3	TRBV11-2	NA	TGTGCCAGCTCGAGGGTAGATACGCAGTATTTT	CASSRVDTQYF
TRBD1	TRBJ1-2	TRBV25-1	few	TGTGCCAGCAGTGAGGCCTACGGACAGGGGGCTCTCGGCTATGGCTACACCTTC	CASSEAYGQGALGYGYTF
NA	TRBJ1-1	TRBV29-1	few	TGCAGCGCCGTGAGGGTGAACACTGAAGCTTTCTTT	CSAVRVNTEAFF
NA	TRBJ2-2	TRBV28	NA	TGTGCCAGCAGTTCCCCGATCACCGGGGAGCTGTTTTTT	CASSSPITGELFF
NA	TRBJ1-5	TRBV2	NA	TGTGCCAGCAGTCTCGGCCAGCCCCAGCATTTT	CASSLGQPQHF
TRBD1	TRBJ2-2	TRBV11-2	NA	TGTGCCAGCAGCCCCCGTCAAACAGGGGGGAAGGACACCGGGGAGCTGTTTTTT	CASSPRQTGGKDTGELFF
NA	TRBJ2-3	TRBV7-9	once	TGTGCCAGCAGCTTTACAGGGAACACAGATACGCAGTATTTT	CASSFTGNTDTQYF
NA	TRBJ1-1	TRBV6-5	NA	TGTGCCAGCAGTCCCGCTCCCCATCCCCGAACTGAAGCTTTCTTT	CASSPAPHPRTEAFF
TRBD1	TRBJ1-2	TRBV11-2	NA	TGTGCCAGCAGACCGACAGGGGCAGATGGCTACACCTTC	CASRPTGADGYTF
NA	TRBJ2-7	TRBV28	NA	TGTGCCAGCACCCTAAGCCAGGTCTCCTACGAGCAGTACTTC	CASTLSQVSYEQYF
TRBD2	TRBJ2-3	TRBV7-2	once	TGTGCCAGCAGCTCAATCGGACTAGCCGCAGATACGCAGTATTTT	CASSSIGLAADTQYF
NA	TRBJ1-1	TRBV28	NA	TGTGCCAGCAGTCCGTGGACGGCTTTGAACACTGAAGCTTTCTTT	CASSPWTALNTEAFF
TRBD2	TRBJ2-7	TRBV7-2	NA	TGTGCCAGCAGCTACCGGACTAGCGGGAGTGACGAGCAGTACTTC	CASSYRTSGSDEQYF
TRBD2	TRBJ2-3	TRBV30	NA	TGTGCCTGGAGTGCCGGGCCCGCGGGGGGCGATACGCAGTATTTT	CAWSAGPAGGDTQYF
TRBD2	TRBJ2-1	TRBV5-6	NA	TGTGCCAGCAGCTCCCGCAGGGCGGGAGGATACAATGAGCAGTTCTTC	CASSSRRAGGYNEQFF
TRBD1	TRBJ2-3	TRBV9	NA	TGTGCCAGCAGCGTAGGGGGACAGGGGACGAGGGATACGCAGTATTTT	CASSVGGQGTRDTQYF
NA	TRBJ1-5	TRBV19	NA	TGTGCCAGTAGTATAAAATGGCGAGGTCCGGGTCAGCCCCAGCATTTT	CASSIKWRGPGQPQHF
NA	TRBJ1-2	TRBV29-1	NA	TGCAGCGCCGGAAAGCCCCAGGGAGGCTACACCTTC	CSAGKPQGGYTF
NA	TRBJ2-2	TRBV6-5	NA	TGTGCCAGCAGTTCCGAAGACTTATACACCGGGGAGCTGTTTTTT	CASSSEDLYTGELFF
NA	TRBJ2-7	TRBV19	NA	TGTGCCAGTAGGACGACCACTGGGTCCTACGAGCAGTACTTC	CASRTTTGSYEQYF
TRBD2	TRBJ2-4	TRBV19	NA	TGTGCCAGTAGTAAGGGCGGGAGAGACATTCAGTACTTC	CASSKGGRDIQYF
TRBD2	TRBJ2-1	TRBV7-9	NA	TGTGCCAGCAGCCCCGGGACTAGCCATTTCTTC	CASSPGTSHFF
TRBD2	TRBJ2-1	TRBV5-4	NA	TGTGCCAGCACCCAAGGACTAGCGGGAGGGGTTACCTACAATGAGCAGTTCTTC	CASTQGLAGGVTYNEQFF
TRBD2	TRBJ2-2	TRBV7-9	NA	TGTGCCAGCGAGCGGGAGAGGGCCGGGGAGCTGTTTTTT	CASERERAGELFF
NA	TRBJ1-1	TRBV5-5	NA	TGTGCCAGCAGCTTGGCCGTCTGGCAGCCCATGAACACTGAAGCTTTCTTT	CASSLAVWQPMNTEAFF
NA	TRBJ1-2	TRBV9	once	TGTGCCAGCAGCGTTGACACGGCTAACTATGGCTACACCTTC	CASSVDTANYGYTF
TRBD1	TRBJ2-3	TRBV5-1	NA	TGCGCCAGCAGCTGGGGGACAGGGGGAGATACGCAGTATTTT	CASSWGTGGDTQYF
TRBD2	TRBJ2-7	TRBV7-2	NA	TGTGCCAGCAGCTCAGGGCCCAGCGGGAACGAGCAGTACTTC	CASSSGPSGNEQYF
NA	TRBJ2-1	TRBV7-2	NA	TGTGCCAGCAGCTTAAGGCAGGCGATCAATGAGCAGTTCTTC	CASSLRQAINEQFF
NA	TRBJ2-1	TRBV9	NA	TGTGCCAGCAGCCCAAGAAGCGGGTCCTACGCCAATGAGCAGTTCTTC	CASSPRSGSYANEQFF
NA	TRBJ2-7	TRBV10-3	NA	TGTGCCATCAGTCCCCCGGACAAGGCCTACGAGCAGTACTTC	CAISPPDKAYEQYF
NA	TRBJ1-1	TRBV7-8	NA	TGTGCCAGCAGCTTAGCGGCAGGGGCCGTGAACACTGAAGCTTTCTTT	CASSLAAGAVNTEAFF
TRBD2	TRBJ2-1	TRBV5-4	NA	TGTGCCAGCAGCTCTCAGCGGGAGGGCCGGGATGAGCAGTTCTTC	CASSSQREGRDEQFF
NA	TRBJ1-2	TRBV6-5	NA	TGTGCCAGCAGGGGGGGAGAGGGAGGCCGTGATGGCTACACCTTC	CASRGGEGGRDGYTF
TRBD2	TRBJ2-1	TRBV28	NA	TGTGCCAGCACCAATGATGGACTAGCGAGACCTTCCAATGAGCAGTTCTTC	CASTNDGLARPSNEQFF
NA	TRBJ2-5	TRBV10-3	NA	TGTGCCGCCGGGGGTTGGGAGACCCAGTACTTC	CAAGGWETQYF
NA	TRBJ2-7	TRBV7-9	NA	TGTGCCAGCAGCTTAGCGAACAGAGGAGGCTCCTACGAGCAGTACTTC	CASSLANRGGSYEQYF
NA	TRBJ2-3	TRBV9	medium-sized	TGTGCCAGCAGCGTATCGGGCGGGGTAAGCACAGATACGCAGTATTTT	CASSVSGGVSTDTQYF
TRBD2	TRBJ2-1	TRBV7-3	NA	TGTGCCAGCAGCCCTCTAGCGACTAGCGGGAAGCAGTTCTTC	CASSPLATSGKQFF
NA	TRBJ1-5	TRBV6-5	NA	TGTGCCAGCAAAACAGAGCCCACCGGGCCCCAGCATTTT	CASKTEPTGPQHF
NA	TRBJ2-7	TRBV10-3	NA	TGTGCCACGGGGCCAGGGGTCTACGAGCAGTACTTC	CATGPGVYEQYF
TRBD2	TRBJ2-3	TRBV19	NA	TGTGCCAGTAGTATTGTGGGGCGGGAGCCGGCAGATACGCAGTATTTT	CASSIVGREPADTQYF
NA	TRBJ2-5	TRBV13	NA	TGTGCCAGCAGCTTAGGAAGGGGGCAAGAGACCCAGTACTTC	CASSLGRGQETQYF
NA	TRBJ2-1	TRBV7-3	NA	TGTGCCAGCAGCTTAGGTCAGCGCGATGAGCAGTTCTTC	CASSLGQRDEQFF
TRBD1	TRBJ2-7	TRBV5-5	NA	TGTGCCAGCAGCTTGGGCTCGGGACAGCGGTACCACTACGAGCAGTACTTC	CASSLGSGQRYHYEQYF
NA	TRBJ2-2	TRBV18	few	TGTGCCAGCTCACCACAACTTGAGACCGGGGAGCTGTTTTTT	CASSPQLETGELFF
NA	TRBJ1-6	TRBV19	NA	TGTGCCAGTAGTATACAGTTTTCTGAGAATTCACCCCTCCACTTT	CASSIQFSENSPLHF